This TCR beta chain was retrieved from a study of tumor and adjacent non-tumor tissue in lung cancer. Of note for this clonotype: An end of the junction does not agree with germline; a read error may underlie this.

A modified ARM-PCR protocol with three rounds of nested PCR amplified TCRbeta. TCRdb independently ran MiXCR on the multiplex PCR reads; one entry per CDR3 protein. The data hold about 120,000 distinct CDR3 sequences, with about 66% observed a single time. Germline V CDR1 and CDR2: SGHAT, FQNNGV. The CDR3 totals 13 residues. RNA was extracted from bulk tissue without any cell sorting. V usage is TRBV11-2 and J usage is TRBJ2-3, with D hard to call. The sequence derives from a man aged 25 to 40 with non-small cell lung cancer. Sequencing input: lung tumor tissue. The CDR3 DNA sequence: TGTGCCTGCAGTTTAGATAGGGCAGATACGCAGTATTTT. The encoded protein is CACSLDRADTQYF.